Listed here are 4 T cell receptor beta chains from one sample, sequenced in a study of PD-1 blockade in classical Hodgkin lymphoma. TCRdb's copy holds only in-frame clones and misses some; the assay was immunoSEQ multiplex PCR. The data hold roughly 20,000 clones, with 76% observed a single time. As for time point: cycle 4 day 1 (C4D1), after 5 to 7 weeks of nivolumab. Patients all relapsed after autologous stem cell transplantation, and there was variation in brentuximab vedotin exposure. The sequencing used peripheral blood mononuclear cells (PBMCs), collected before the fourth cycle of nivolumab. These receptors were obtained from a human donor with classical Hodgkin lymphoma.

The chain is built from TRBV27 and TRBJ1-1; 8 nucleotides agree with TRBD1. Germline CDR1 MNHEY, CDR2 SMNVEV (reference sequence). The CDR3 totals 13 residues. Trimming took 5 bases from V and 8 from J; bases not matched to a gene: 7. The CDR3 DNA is TGTGCCAGCAGTAAGCGGACAGGGTTCGAAGCTTTCTTT. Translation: CASSKRTGFEAFF.

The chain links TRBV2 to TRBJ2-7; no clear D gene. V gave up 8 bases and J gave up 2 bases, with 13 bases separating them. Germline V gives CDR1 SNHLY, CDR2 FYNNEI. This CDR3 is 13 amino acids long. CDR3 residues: CASGGDPAYEQYF. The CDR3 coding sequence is TGTGCCAGCGGCGGAGACCCCGCCTACGAGCAGTACTTC.

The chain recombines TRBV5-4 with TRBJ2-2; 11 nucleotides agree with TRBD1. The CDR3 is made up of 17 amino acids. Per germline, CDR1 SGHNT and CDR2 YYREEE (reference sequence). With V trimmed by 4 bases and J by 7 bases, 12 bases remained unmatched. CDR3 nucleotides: TGTGCCAGCAGCCCCCGGGACAGGGGGTTTAAAAGCGGGGAGCTGTTTTTT. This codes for CASSPRDRGFKSGELFF. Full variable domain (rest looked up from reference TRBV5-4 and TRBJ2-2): ETGVTQSPTHLIKTRGQQVTLRCSSQSGHNTVSWYQQALGQGPQFIFQYYREEENGRGNFPPRFSGLQFPNYSSELNVNALELDDSALYLCASSPRDRGFKSGELFFGEGSRLTVL.

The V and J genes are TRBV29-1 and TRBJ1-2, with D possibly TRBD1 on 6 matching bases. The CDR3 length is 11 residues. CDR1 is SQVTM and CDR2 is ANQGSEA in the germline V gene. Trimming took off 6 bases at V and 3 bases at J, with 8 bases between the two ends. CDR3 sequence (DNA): TGCAGCGTCCGGACAGACTATGGCTACACCTTC. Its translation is CSVRTDYGYTF.